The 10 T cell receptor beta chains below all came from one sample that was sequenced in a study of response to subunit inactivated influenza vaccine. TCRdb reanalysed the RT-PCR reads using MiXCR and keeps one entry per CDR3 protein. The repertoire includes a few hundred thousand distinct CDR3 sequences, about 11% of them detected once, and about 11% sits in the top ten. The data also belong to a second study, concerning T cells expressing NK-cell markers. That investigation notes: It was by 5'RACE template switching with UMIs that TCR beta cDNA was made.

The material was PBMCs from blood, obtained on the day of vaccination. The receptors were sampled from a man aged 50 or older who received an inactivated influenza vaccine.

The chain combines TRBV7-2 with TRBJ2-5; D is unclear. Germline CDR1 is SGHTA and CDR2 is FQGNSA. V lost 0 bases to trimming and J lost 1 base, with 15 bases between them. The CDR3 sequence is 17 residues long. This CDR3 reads CASSLAGSPIAQETQYF. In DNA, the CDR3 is TGTGCCAGCAGCTTAGCGGGATCACCGATTGCCCAAGAGACCCAGTACTTC.

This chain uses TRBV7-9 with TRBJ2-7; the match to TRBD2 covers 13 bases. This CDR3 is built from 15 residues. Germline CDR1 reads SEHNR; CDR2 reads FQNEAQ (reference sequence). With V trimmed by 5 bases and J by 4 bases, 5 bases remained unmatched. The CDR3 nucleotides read TGTGCCAGCAGCCCTCCGGGACTAGCGGGATACGAGCAGTACTTC. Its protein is CASSPPGLAGYEQYF.

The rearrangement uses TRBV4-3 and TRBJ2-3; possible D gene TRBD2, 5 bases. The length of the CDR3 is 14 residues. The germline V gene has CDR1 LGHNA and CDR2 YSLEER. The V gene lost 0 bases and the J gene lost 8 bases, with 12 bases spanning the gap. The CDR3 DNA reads TGCGCCAGCAGCCAAGAGGAGGCCAGGCCTACGCAGTATTTT. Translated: CASSQEEARPTQYF.

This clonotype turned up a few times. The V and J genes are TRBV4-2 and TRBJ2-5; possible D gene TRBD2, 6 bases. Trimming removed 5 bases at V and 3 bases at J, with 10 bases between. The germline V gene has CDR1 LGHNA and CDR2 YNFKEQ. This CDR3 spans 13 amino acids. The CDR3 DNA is TGTGCCAGCAGCAAAGGCGGGAAAGAGACCCAGTACTTC. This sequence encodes CASSKGGKETQYF.

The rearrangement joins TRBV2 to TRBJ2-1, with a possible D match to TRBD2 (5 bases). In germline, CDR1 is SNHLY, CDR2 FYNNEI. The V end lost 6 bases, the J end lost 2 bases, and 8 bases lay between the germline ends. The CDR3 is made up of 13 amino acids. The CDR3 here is CASRLGAYNEQFF. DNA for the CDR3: TGTGCCAGCAGGCTCGGGGCCTACAATGAGCAGTTCTTC.

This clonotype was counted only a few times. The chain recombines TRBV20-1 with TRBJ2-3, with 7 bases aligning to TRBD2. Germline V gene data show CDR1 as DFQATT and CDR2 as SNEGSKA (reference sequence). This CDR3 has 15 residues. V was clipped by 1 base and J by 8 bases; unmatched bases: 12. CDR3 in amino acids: CSARGGEGDWGTQYF. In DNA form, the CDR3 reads TGCAGTGCTAGAGGAGGGGAGGGTGATTGGGGTACGCAGTATTTT.

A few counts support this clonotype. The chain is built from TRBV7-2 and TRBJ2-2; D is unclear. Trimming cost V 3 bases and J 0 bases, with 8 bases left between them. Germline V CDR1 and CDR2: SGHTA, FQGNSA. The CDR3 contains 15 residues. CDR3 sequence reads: CASSFSSSNTGELFF. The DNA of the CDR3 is TGTGCCAGCAGCTTTAGCAGTTCGAACACCGGGGAGCTGTTTTTT.

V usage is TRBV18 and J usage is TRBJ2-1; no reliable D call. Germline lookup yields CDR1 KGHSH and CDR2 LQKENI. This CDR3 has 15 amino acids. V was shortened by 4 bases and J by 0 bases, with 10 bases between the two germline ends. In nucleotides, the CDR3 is TGTGCCAGCTCACTGGCGGAATTCTCCTACAATGAGCAGTTCTTC. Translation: CASSLAEFSYNEQFF.

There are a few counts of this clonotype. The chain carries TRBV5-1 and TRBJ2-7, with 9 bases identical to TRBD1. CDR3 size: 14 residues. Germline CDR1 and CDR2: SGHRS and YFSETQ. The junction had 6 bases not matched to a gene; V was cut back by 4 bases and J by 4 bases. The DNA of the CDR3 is TGCGCCAGCAGCAGAACCGGGACAGGGTACGAGCAGTACTTC. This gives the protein CASSRTGTGYEQYF.

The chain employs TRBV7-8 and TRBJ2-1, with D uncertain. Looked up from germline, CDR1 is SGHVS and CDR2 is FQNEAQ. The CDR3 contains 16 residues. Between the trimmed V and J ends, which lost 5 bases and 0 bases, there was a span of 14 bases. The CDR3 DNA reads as TGTGCCAGCAGCGCCGTCTTAATGAGCTCCTACAATGAGCAGTTCTTC. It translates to CASSAVLMSSYNEQFF. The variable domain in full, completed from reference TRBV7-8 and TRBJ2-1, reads GAGVSQSPRYKVAKRGQDVALRCDPISGHVSLFWYQQALGQGPEFLTYFQNEAQLDKSGLPSDRFFAERPEGSVSTLKIQRTQQEDSAVYLCASSAVLMSSYNEQFFGPGTRLTVL.